This TCR beta chain was recovered during a study of blood T cell repertoires in COVID-19. Study-level background: Both acute and convalescent COVID-19 samples were obtained from the United States, Italy and Spain. PBMCs, B-cell-depleted T cells, or T cells provided the cDNA or gDNA that made up the material.

The CDR3 has 17 amino acids. The V end was cut by 3 bases, the J end by 4 bases, with 21 bases between. Germline V lookup: CDR1 MNHNS, CDR2 SASEGT. The table lists this clone with a count of one. Per the authors' pipeline: Amplification of reference gene primers provided the estimated nucleated cell counts. Repertoires were generated with immunoSEQ multiplex PCR, while TCRdb's copy carries only in-frame clones and drops some. The DNA gave D and trimming, while V, J and clone size come from that table. The sample has about 240,000 clones, about 80% seen once. The chain recombines TRBV6-1 with TRBJ1-2; maybe TRBD1 (5 bases). Input material: peripheral blood. The sequence derives from an elderly woman with acute or convalescent COVID-19. The CDR3 loop is CASSEAVSGGRAYGYTF. DNA of the CDR3: TGTGCCAGCAGTGAGGCTGTTTCGGGGGGTCGGGCCTATGGCTACACCTTC.